This paragraph reports one T cell receptor beta chain. TCRdb re-derived calls from the RT-PCR reads in MiXCR, one entry per CDR3 protein. This repertoire shows about 680,000 distinct CDR3 sequences, around 14% found once; its top ten account for just over 3.5%. This clonotype was obtained from a female donor in good health, serving as a healthy control. The sample was memory CD4+ T cells from blood.

For the CDR3, the DNA is TGCAGTGCTAGAGATGATCCGGGACAGGAAGAGACCCAGTACTTC. Protein: CSARDDPGQEETQYF. This rearrangement joins TRBV20-1 to TRBJ2-5, with TRBD1 matching 8 bases. Unmatched junction bases numbered 6, after V lost 0 bases and J lost 3 bases. This CDR3 region has 15 residues. The germline V gene has CDR1 DFQATT and CDR2 SNEGSKA (reference sequence).